This TCR beta chain was retrieved from a study of control samples from healthy donors and cancer patients. TCRdb's copy holds only in-frame clones and misses some; the assay was immunoSEQ multiplex PCR. Here the sample spans approximately 90,000 clones, approximately 84% being singletons. The CDR3 is 17 amino acids. With 1 base removed from V and 1 base from J, the gap between germline ends came to 14 bases. Germline-derived CDR1 and CDR2 are MNHNS and SASEGT. The sample comprised PBMCs. The rearrangement joins TRBV6-1 to TRBJ1-3; D is unresolved. This clonotype originated in a man in his 70s with lung cancer. The CDR3 DNA is TGTGCCAGCAGTGAAGGTCCTGGCAGGCCTTCTGGAAACACCATATATTTT. Amino acids: CASSEGPGRPSGNTIYF.